This TCR beta chain originates from a study of blood T cells in healthy people across ages. Primers used in a second PCR of about 7 to 12 cycles were a sample-barcoded 5' primer and a J-beta primer mix. MiXCR, run by TCRdb on the 5' RACE reads, gives a single entry per CDR3 protein. The top ten hold 3% to 4.5% of the sample, which has about 570,000 distinct CDR3 sequences, roughly a quarter seen once. Germline V gene data show CDR1 as MNHNS and CDR2 as SASEGT. The CDR3 length is 13 residues. V was cut by 6 bases and J by 4 bases, with 12 bases left in between. The donors, all healthy, were Caucasians living in Russia, aged roughly 6 to 100. This same sample was also taken into another study, of T cells of mothers and their children. That work states: Donation came from a few healthy Caucasian mothers together with their six children.

The rearrangement links TRBV6-1 to TRBJ1-2; D might be TRBD1 (5 bases). The TCR originated in a boy aged 2 to 9 in good health. Sample: blood. The CDR3 DNA reads TGTGCCAGCAGGAGGGACCTTGGCTATGGCTACACCTTC. This translates into CASRRDLGYGYTF.